Listed below are T cell receptor beta chains from one sample, sequenced in a study of T cell changes during pregnancy in multiple sclerosis. Some clones are missing from TCRdb's copy, which holds only in-frame ones; the method was immunoSEQ multiplex PCR. The repertoire includes around 30,000 clones, 80% to 90% of them detected once, and 3.5% sits in the top ten. The specimen was CD8+ T cells from peripheral blood mononuclear cells, collected in the third trimester of pregnancy. The receptors shown here come from a female donor with multiple sclerosis, enrolled in a pregnancy study. Each CDR3 is given with its conserved first and last residue. A D gene is named only where the DNA matches it firmly. Rows give clone size only sometimes, using once, few, many, or a class for an expanded clone.

V gene	clone size	D gene	J gene	CDR3 protein	CDR3 DNA
TRBV5-4	.	TRBD2	TRBJ2-1	CASSSSGGAGDEQFF	TGTGCCAGCAGTTCTAGCGGGGGGGCCGGCGATGAGCAGTTCTTC
TRBV5-5	.	TRBD1	TRBJ2-7	CASSLGQGSVFEQYF	TGTGCCAGCAGCTTAGGACAGGGCAGTGTTTTCGAGCAGTACTTC
TRBV9	.	.	TRBJ2-6	CASSVNPLSSGANVLTF	TGTGCCAGCAGCGTCAACCCGCTCAGCTCTGGGGCCAACGTCCTGACTTTC
TRBV30	.	TRBD2	TRBJ2-3	CAWNLAGGADTQYF	TGTGCCTGGAACTTAGCGGGGGGAGCAGATACGCAGTATTTT
TRBV7-9	.	TRBD1	TRBJ2-4	CASSTGTGGVHF	TGTGCCAGCAGCACAGGGACAGGCGGAGTGCACTTC
TRBV6-4	.	TRBD1	TRBJ2-1	CASSPTGFGYNEQFF	TGTGCCAGCAGCCCGACAGGGTTTGGATACAATGAGCAGTTCTTC
TRBV11-2	.	.	TRBJ2-7	CASSLGTPGEQYF	TGTGCCAGCAGCTTAGGCACTCCGGGGGAGCAGTACTTC
TRBV7-6	.	TRBD1	TRBJ1-1	CASSPGDRPDTEAFF	TGTGCCAGCAGCCCAGGGGACAGGCCGGACACTGAAGCTTTCTTT
TRBV11-2	.	TRBD1	TRBJ1-3	CASSPWGQGAPGNTIYF	TGTGCCAGCAGCCCATGGGGACAGGGGGCGCCGGGAAACACCATATATTTT
TRBV7-9	.	.	TRBJ2-5	CASSRGLEGGQETQYF	TGTGCCAGCAGCAGGGGGTTAGAAGGGGGACAAGAGACCCAGTACTTC
TRBV9	.	TRBD1	TRBJ1-1	CASRPGTGENTEAFF	TGTGCCAGCCGTCCCGGGACAGGCGAGAACACTGAAGCTTTCTTT
TRBV5-5	.	.	TRBJ1-1	CASSLWHTNTEAFF	TGTGCCAGCAGCTTGTGGCATACGAACACTGAAGCTTTCTTT
TRBV10-2	.	.	TRBJ1-5	CASSGQPHQPQHF	TGCGCCAGCAGTGGACAGCCCCATCAGCCCCAGCATTTT
TRBV4-3	.	TRBD1	TRBJ1-6	CASSPGTGSNSPLHF	TGCGCCAGCAGCCCCGGGACAGGGTCTAATTCACCCCTCCACTTT
TRBV6-5	.	.	TRBJ1-5	CASQRGGGQPQHF	TGTGCCAGCCAGCGCGGGGGCGGGCAGCCCCAGCATTTT
TRBV28	.	.	TRBJ2-1	CASSWGGGHYNEQFF	TGTGCCAGCAGTTGGGGCGGGGGACATTACAATGAGCAGTTCTTC
TRBV6-5	.	TRBD1	TRBJ1-2	CASRSGTAYGYTF	TGTGCCAGCAGATCCGGGACAGCCTATGGCTACACCTTC
TRBV5-4	.	.	TRBJ2-7	CASSDKDSYEQYF	TGTGCCAGCAGCGACAAGGACAGTTATGAACAGTACTTC
TRBV4-3	.	.	TRBJ2-1	CASSQGLLTGNYNEQFF	TGCGCCAGCAGCCAAGGTCTCCTCACAGGGAATTACAATGAGCAGTTCTTC
TRBV9	.	TRBD2	TRBJ2-1	CASSLSGTSGHEQFF	TGTGCCAGCAGCCTCTCTGGGACTAGCGGCCATGAGCAGTTCTTC
TRBV2	.	.	TRBJ2-1	CASSEALRTEQFF	TGTGCCAGCAGTGAAGCGCTTCGGACAGAGCAGTTCTTC
TRBV9	.	TRBD1	TRBJ2-1	CASSAPGQGADNEQFF	TGTGCCAGCAGCGCACCGGGACAGGGGGCCGACAATGAGCAGTTCTTC
TRBV11-2	.	.	TRBJ1-1	CASSLEVGEVTEAFF	TGTGCCAGCAGCTTAGAAGTCGGGGAGGTCACTGAAGCTTTCTTT
TRBV6-5	.	.	TRBJ1-2	CASTLSRTANYGYTF	TGTGCCAGCACTCTGTCCCGGACAGCTAACTATGGCTACACCTTC
TRBV19	.	.	TRBJ1-2	CASSILGAVYGYTF	TGTGCCAGTAGTATTCTGGGGGCAGTCTATGGCTACACCTTC
TRBV5-4	.	.	TRBJ2-3	CASSRSGGDTDTQYF	TGTGCCAGCAGCAGATCGGGGGGCGACACAGATACGCAGTATTTT
TRBV4-2	.	TRBD1	TRBJ1-2	CASSQAWLQGVGGYTF	TGTGCCAGCAGCCAAGCTTGGTTACAGGGGGTCGGGGGCTACACCTTC
TRBV7-2	once	TRBD2	TRBJ2-7	CASSLVAGDDEQYF	TGTGCCAGCAGCTTGGTAGCGGGGGATGACGAGCAGTACTTC
TRBV4-3	once	TRBD2	TRBJ2-1	CASSLAGYNEQFF	TGCGCCAGCAGCCTAGCGGGTTACAATGAGCAGTTCTTC
TRBV9	.	TRBD1	TRBJ1-2	CASSEGQVHYGYTF	TGTGCCAGCAGCGAGGGACAGGTGCACTATGGCTACACCTTC
TRBV6-1	once	.	TRBJ2-7	CASSGFPSSYEQYF	TGTGCCAGCAGTGGATTCCCGAGCTCCTACGAGCAGTACTTC
TRBV7-6	once	.	TRBJ2-7	CASSPSGGYYEQYF	TGTGCCAGCAGCCCCTCTGGGGGGTACTACGAGCAGTACTTC
TRBV30	.	.	TRBJ1-1	CAWSPDSGTEAFF	TGTGCCTGGAGTCCCGACTCGGGCACTGAAGCTTTCTTT
TRBV27	.	.	TRBJ2-7	CATKAGTPYEQYF	TGTGCCACCAAAGCCGGGACACCGTACGAGCAGTACTTC
TRBV5-6	once	TRBD1	TRBJ2-7	CASSSGTGSDEQYF	TGTGCCAGCAGCTCCGGGACAGGGTCGGACGAGCAGTACTTC
TRBV9	.	TRBD2	TRBJ2-7	CASSVEGLAGPYEQYF	TGTGCCAGCAGCGTAGAAGGGCTAGCGGGGCCCTACGAGCAGTACTTC
TRBV25-1	.	.	TRBJ2-1	CASISGAPNEQFF	TGTGCCTCGATCTCAGGGGCCCCCAATGAGCAGTTCTTC
TRBV7-9	.	.	TRBJ2-5	CASSLAITTQQSGQETQYF	TGTGCCAGCAGCTTAGCTATAACCACCCAACAATCGGGCCAAGAGACCCAGTACTTC
TRBV10-3	.	.	TRBJ1-6	CAISDPLQAADGSPLHF	TGTGCCATCAGTGACCCGTTACAGGCCGCGGATGGTTCACCCCTCCACTTT
TRBV4-1	.	TRBD1	TRBJ1-2	CASSQDEGTVFYGYTF	TGCGCCAGCAGCCAAGATGAGGGGACAGTCTTTTATGGCTACACCTTC
TRBV19	.	TRBD2	TRBJ2-3	CATKTRLASGEFTDTQYF	TGTGCCACCAAGACCAGGTTGGCTAGCGGGGAGTTCACAGATACGCAGTATTTT
TRBV15	.	TRBD2	TRBJ2-5	CATSRDTGGSETQYF	TGTGCCACCAGCAGAGATACGGGGGGATCAGAGACCCAGTACTTC
TRBV13	.	.	TRBJ2-1	CASSFFVWGGQLAYNEQFF	TGTGCCAGCAGCTTTTTTGTATGGGGGGGGCAGTTGGCCTACAATGAGCAGTTCTTC
TRBV27	.	TRBD1	TRBJ2-2	CASSKQGTGELFF	TGTGCCAGCAGTAAACAGGGGACCGGGGAGCTGTTTTTT
TRBV28	.	.	TRBJ1-1	CASSFRPAGTKEAFF	TGTGCCAGCAGTTTCCGCCCGGCAGGGACAAAGGAAGCTTTCTTT